This is a list of T cell receptor beta chains from one sample in a study of blood T cell repertoires in COVID-19. Method: immunoSEQ multiplex PCR; TCRdb's copy keeps in-frame clones and lacks some. The table lists 200,000 to 250,000 clones, around 80% of them singletons. The material sequenced was peripheral blood. Receptors were obtained from a woman of 80 years or more with active or convalescent COVID-19. The CDR3 runs from the conserved cysteine through the conserved F or W. The D gene is left open where the match is weak. Expanded clones are given a class, and other clones once, few, many or no size at all.

V gene	D gene	clone size	J gene	CDR3 DNA	CDR3 protein
TRBV5-6	-	-	TRBJ1-5	TGTGCCAGCAGCTCTGTGGGCAGGGCGGATCAGCCCCAGCATTTT	CASSSVGRADQPQHF
TRBV7-9	TRBD1	-	TRBJ2-7	TGTGCCAGCAGTGACAGGGGGCACCCCGGGCAGTACTTC	CASSDRGHPGQYF
TRBV5-4	-	-	TRBJ2-3	TGTGCCAGCAGCTTGGAGCCACCAGATACGCAGTATTTT	CASSLEPPDTQYF
TRBV3-1/TRBV3-2	TRBD1	-	TRBJ1-1	TGTGCCAGCAGCCAAGGAGGGACAGGGGGCACTGAAGCTTTCTTT	CASSQGGTGGTEAFF
TRBV18	-	-	TRBJ2-2	TGTGCCAGCTCACGAAACCAGGGAACCGGGGAGCTGTTTTTT	CASSRNQGTGELFF
TRBV7-3	TRBD2	-	TRBJ2-2	TGTGCCAGCAGCTTGCCGTCGGGAGGGACCGGGGAGCTGTTTTTT	CASSLPSGGTGELFF
TRBV4-3	TRBD1	-	TRBJ2-7	TGCGCCAGCAGCCGAGGGGGACAGGGGTCCTACGAGCAGTACTTC	CASSRGGQGSYEQYF
TRBV5-4	TRBD1	-	TRBJ2-3	TGTGCCAGCAGCCTAAGATGGGGACAGGGCGTCACAGATACGCAGTATTTT	CASSLRWGQGVTDTQYF
TRBV18	-	-	TRBJ1-1	TGTGCCAGCTCTCAGTTTGGAGGAAACACTGAAGCTTTCTTT	CASSQFGGNTEAFF
TRBV19	-	-	TRBJ2-3	TGTGCCAGTAGTCCCCGGCAGGTTGCGGGCTCGACCGATACGCAGTATTTT	CASSPRQVAGSTDTQYF
TRBV27	TRBD1	once	TRBJ2-2	TGTGCCAGCAGTTTACGAAGAACAGGGGGCGCGAACACCGGGGAGCTGTTTTTT	CASSLRRTGGANTGELFF
TRBV19	TRBD2	-	TRBJ2-1	TGTGCCAGTAGCAGGCGCCCGCTAGCGGGGGGGCACAATGAGCAGTTCTTC	CASSRRPLAGGHNEQFF
TRBV7-6	-	-	TRBJ2-1	TGTGCCAGCAGCCCTCGGGGGAGTGAGCAGTTCTTC	CASSPRGSEQFF
TRBV3-1/TRBV3-2	TRBD1	once	TRBJ2-7	TGTGCCAGCAGCTATTCCGGGACAGGGGGCCACGAGCAGTACTTC	CASSYSGTGGHEQYF
TRBV6-2/TRBV6-3	-	once	TRBJ2-7	TGTGCCAGCAGTGATCTCCGGTACGAGCAGTACTTC	CASSDLRYEQYF
TRBV30	TRBD2	-	TRBJ2-7	TGTGCCTGGAGTGTCCTAGCGGGAGGTCCTAATGCTCTCTACGAGCAGTACTTC	CAWSVLAGGPNALYEQYF
TRBV18	-	-	TRBJ1-6	TGTGCCAGCACCCCGCGGGGAACTATAGGCTCCTATAATTCACCCCTCCACTTT	CASTPRGTIGSYNSPLHF
TRBV19	-	-	TRBJ2-1	TGTGCCAGTAGTATAAACAGAGACAATGAGCAGTTCTTC	CASSINRDNEQFF
TRBV4-1	TRBD1	once	TRBJ2-7	TGCGCCAGCAGCTACTTACAGGGGGCCCAGGGGGACGAGCAGTACTTC	CASSYLQGAQGDEQYF
TRBV12-5	-	few	TRBJ2-7	TGTGCTAGTGGTTTGGTATCAGGTAGCGAGCAGTACTTC	CASGLVSGSEQYF
TRBV29-1	-	many	TRBJ2-3	TGCAGCGTTGCGACTAGGGTCACAGATACGCAGTATTTT	CSVATRVTDTQYF
TRBV12-1	-	-	TRBJ1-4	TGTGCCAGCAGCTTACCGTTTCGGAGGGGAAAGATAGAAAAACTGTTTTTT	CASSLPFRRGKIEKLFF
TRBV30	-	-	TRBJ1-5	TGTGCCTGGAGTGCGGGGTATTTTCAGCCCCAGCATTTT	CAWSAGYFQPQHF
TRBV19	-	-	TRBJ1-1	TGTGCCAGTAGTATAGTTAGGACTTCACACCCCCTCTTT	CASSIVRTSHPLF
TRBV10-3	-	few	TRBJ1-4	TGTGCCATCAGTGAGAATGCAGGGTTTAATGAAAAACTGTTTTTT	CAISENAGFNEKLFF
TRBV28	-	once	TRBJ1-1	TGTGCCAGCAGTCCTAATCAGGGCAGCCAAATGAACACTGAAGCTTTCTTT	CASSPNQGSQMNTEAFF
TRBV2	-	few	TRBJ1-6	TGTGCCAGCAGTGAAAGGGGGGGTGTTAATTCACCCCTCCACTTT	CASSERGGVNSPLHF
TRBV7-9	-	-	TRBJ2-3	TGTGCCAGCAGCGGGGGAGGCTCAGAGATTTTCCAGTATTTT	CASSGGGSEIFQYF
TRBV9	-	once	TRBJ2-6	TGTGCCAGCAGCGTAGCGGGGTCTGGGGCCAACGTCCTGACTTTC	CASSVAGSGANVLTF
TRBV5-6	-	-	TRBJ2-7	TGTGCCAGCAGCCCTTCGGGGGGCGTAGAATACTTC	CASSPSGGVEYF
TRBV11-3	-	-	TRBJ2-1	TGTGCCAGCAGTTCAGGGTCCCGCTACAATGAGCAGTTCTTC	CASSSGSRYNEQFF
TRBV5-4	TRBD2	-	TRBJ2-1	TGTGCCAGCAGCTTAGGGGGACTAGCGGGAAGCTACAATGAGCAGTTCTTC	CASSLGGLAGSYNEQFF
TRBV10-3	-	-	TRBJ2-7	TGTGCCATCAGTGAGCCCCCCTCGGGGGAGCAGTACTTC	CAISEPPSGEQYF
TRBV28	TRBD2	-	TRBJ2-7	TGTGCCAGCAGAAGGCGGCGGGGGGGCTATCGCGAGCAGTACTTC	CASRRRRGGYREQYF